This TCR beta chain was captured in a study of CD8+ T cells in alopecia areata. Study-wide findings and caveats: Whereas mice showed it more clearly, TCR sharing across patients was murkier, possibly because of HLA. Tofacitinib significantly reduced both scalp clonality and expanded CD8+ clones among the top 100.

This clone turned up a few times. The target antigen is unknown. This CDR3 contains 16 residues. V lost 2 bases to trimming and J lost 4 bases; unmatched junction nucleotides: 4. Germline CDR1 SEHNR, CDR2 FQNEAQ (reference sequence). Isolated RNA was reverse transcribed into cDNA used as the sequencing template. The repertoire was sequenced with immunoSEQ multiplex PCR; TCRdb's copy has only in-frame clones and lacks some. The table has roughly 220,000 clones, more than 30% seen once. Treatment of the sample: oral pan-JAK inhibitor, 5-10 mg twice daily. The J gene is TRBJ2-3, the V gene TRBV7-9, with 12 bases identical to TRBD2. The sequence came from a human donor with alopecia areata. Sample: CD4+ T cells sorted from blood, taken at roughly week 30, from a patient treated with tofacitinib. The CDR3: CASSLRLAGESDTQYF. The CDR3 nucleotides are TGTGCCAGCAGCTTAAGACTAGCGGGGGAGTCAGATACGCAGTATTTT.